This TCR beta chain was profiled in a study of T cell repertoires in cytomegalovirus infection. Study information: Both a matching HLA type and CMV infection were indicated by public TCR beta signatures.

General study findings and limits: There were HLA-C-restricted CMV-specific TCR beta clonotypes dominating the ex vivo response.

In the case of this clonotype: What it binds is not known.

TCRdb re-derived calls from the reads in MiXCR, one entry per CDR3 protein. The sample carries roughly 920,000 distinct CDR3 sequences, approximately 31% recorded once. The CDR3 runs to 16 residues. Germline V CDR1 and CDR2: SGHDN, FVKESK. V dropped 4 bases and J dropped 7 bases, with 19 bases sitting between them. The chain combines TRBV14 with TRBJ1-4; perhaps TRBD1 as D (5 bases). The TCR originated in a human donor in good health (CMV status not recorded). Some clones in this sample may be carry-over from other donors' samples. This specimen consisted of cultured CD8+ T cells from PBMCs, obtained from culture after CMV antigen stimulation. The CDR3 DNA is TGTGCCAGCAGCCTCCTACCGGGACCCCCCAGTGAAAAACTGTTTTTT. It encodes CASSLLPGPPSEKLFF.